These 12 T cell receptor beta chains share one sample of origin, sequenced in a study of shared clonotypes between healthy human individuals. Repertoires were generated with immunoSEQ multiplex PCR, while TCRdb's copy carries only in-frame clones and drops some. Of about 1,900,000 clones listed, 85% to 95% were seen once; the top ten hold 1.2%. Naive CD8 isolation took CD45RO-negative cells positively selected for CCR7 and excluded terminally differentiated effector memory CD45RA+ cells. The specimen sequenced was naive CD8+ T cells sorted from blood. The receptors shown here come from a man aged 18 to 29 in good health.

This sequence joins TRBV7-2 and TRBJ2-3; 10 bases align to TRBD2. The germline CDR1 and CDR2 sequences are SGHTA and FQGNSA. There are 17 residues in the CDR3. The junction had 4 bases not matched to a gene; V was cut back by 1 base and J by 0 bases. DNA for the CDR3: TGTGCCAGCAGCTTAGGGTCGACTAGCGGGAGCACAGATACGCAGTATTTT. Encoded protein: CASSLGSTSGSTDTQYF.

The chain joins TRBV28 to TRBJ1-1; perhaps TRBD1 as D (5 bases). The V end was cut by 5 bases, the J end by 4 bases, with 11 bases between. This CDR3 is 13 amino acids long. Per the germline V gene, CDR1 is MDHEN and CDR2 is SYDVKM. This CDR3 is CASSHAGGTEAFF. The CDR3 DNA reads TGTGCCAGCAGTCACGCGGGGGGCACTGAAGCTTTCTTT.

The chain has TRBV9 and TRBJ2-2; 8 positions agree with TRBD1. Germline assignment: CDR1 SGDLS and CDR2 YYNGEE. Trimming removed 4 bases from V and 6 bases from J; junction bases left unmatched: 11. The CDR3 runs to 16 residues. The CDR3 is CASSIDRGRSAGELFF. As DNA, the CDR3 is TGTGCCAGCAGCATCGACAGGGGTCGGTCGGCCGGGGAGCTGTTTTTT.

The gene calls are TRBV9 and TRBJ2-1; D ambiguous. Germline V gives CDR1 SGDLS, CDR2 YYNGEE. V lost 4 bases, J lost 3 bases, and 14 bases lay in between. CDR3 length: 15 residues. The CDR3 here is CASSKLSGDYNEQFF. The DNA of the CDR3 is TGTGCCAGCAGCAAACTATCAGGAGACTACAATGAGCAGTTCTTC.

The chain recombines TRBV7-9 with TRBJ2-7; D unclear. Per the germline V gene, CDR1 is SEHNR and CDR2 is FQNEAQ (reference sequence). The CDR3 consists of 15 residues. V was trimmed by 5 bases and J by 3 bases, leaving 17 bases between them. In DNA form, the CDR3 reads TGTGCCAGCAGCCAGAGAGTTGGTGGTCTCTACGAGCAGTACTTC. Protein: CASSQRVGGLYEQYF. Combining the CDR3 with reference TRBV7-9 and TRBJ2-7 gives the whole variable domain DTGVSQNPRHKITKRGQNVTFRCDPISEHNRLYWYRQTLGQGPEFLTYFQNEAQLEKSRLLSDRFSAERPKGSFSTLEIQRTEQGDSAMYLCASSQRVGGLYEQYFGPGTRLTVT.

This chain joins TRBV27 and TRBJ2-3, with 7 bases lining up with TRBD2. Germline lookup yields CDR1 MNHEY and CDR2 SMNVEV (reference sequence). CDR3 length: 15 amino acids. V trimming: 6 bases; J trimming: 3 bases; junction bases outside the gene matches: 9. The CDR3: CASSPLGGITDTQYF. DNA of the CDR3: TGTGCCAGCAGCCCTCTGGGGGGGATAACAGATACGCAGTATTTT.

The chain combines TRBV5-4 with TRBJ2-7; D is undetermined. With 0 bases removed from V and 0 bases from J, the gap between germline ends came to 10 bases. The CDR3 is made up of 15 amino acids. Germline values: CDR1 SGHNT, CDR2 YYREEE (reference sequence). The chain's CDR3 is CASSLAGFSSYEQYF. Written as DNA, the CDR3 is TGTGCCAGCAGCTTGGCTGGTTTTAGCTCCTACGAGCAGTACTTC.

This chain joins TRBV10-3 and TRBJ1-1; D is uncertain. The V gene lost 0 bases and the J gene lost 0 bases, with 17 bases spanning the gap. The V gene's germline CDR1 is ENHRY and CDR2 SYGVKD. The CDR3 sequence is 18 residues long. Written as DNA, the CDR3 is TGTGCCATCAGTGAGTCCCCTGGGCCGGACGAATTGAACACTGAAGCTTTCTTT. It specifies CAISESPGPDELNTEAFF.

The rearrangement links TRBV6-1 to TRBJ2-1, with 8 bases lining up with TRBD1. The V segment lost 1 base and the J segment 5 bases; nucleotides outside the gene matches: 4. The CDR3 contains 15 residues. Germline lookup yields CDR1 MNHNS and CDR2 SASEGT. The CDR3 DNA is TGTGCCAGCAGTGAAGGACAGGGGTGGAACAATGAGCAGTTCTTC. Protein product: CASSEGQGWNNEQFF.

The chain joins TRBV10-2 to TRBJ2-1, with D unclear. This CDR3 has 15 residues. The V and J ends lost 4 bases and 9 bases respectively, with 19 bases between them. Germline V CDR1 and CDR2: WSHSY, SAAADI. CDR3 in amino acids: CASSALLTGPGEQFF. The CDR3 nucleotides read TGCGCCAGCAGTGCCCTACTAACTGGTCCGGGTGAGCAGTTCTTC.

This chain joins TRBV4-3 and TRBJ2-7; 10 bases line up with TRBD2. V lost 1 base, J lost 4 bases, and 7 bases stayed unmatched. Germline V gene lookup returns CDR1 LGHNA and CDR2 YSLEER. There are 16 residues in the CDR3. As DNA, the CDR3 is TGCGCCAGCAGCCAAGGAACTAGCGGGATGGATTACGAGCAGTACTTC. Protein product: CASSQGTSGMDYEQYF.

The chain links TRBV28 to TRBJ1-1; D gene ambiguous. This CDR3 is 15 amino acids long. With 6 bases removed from V and 2 bases from J, the gap between germline ends came to 16 bases. Per germline, CDR1 MDHEN and CDR2 SYDVKM. The CDR3 bases are TGTGCCAGCAGCCCAGATTATCAGGTAAACACTGAAGCTTTCTTT. Protein product: CASSPDYQVNTEAFF.